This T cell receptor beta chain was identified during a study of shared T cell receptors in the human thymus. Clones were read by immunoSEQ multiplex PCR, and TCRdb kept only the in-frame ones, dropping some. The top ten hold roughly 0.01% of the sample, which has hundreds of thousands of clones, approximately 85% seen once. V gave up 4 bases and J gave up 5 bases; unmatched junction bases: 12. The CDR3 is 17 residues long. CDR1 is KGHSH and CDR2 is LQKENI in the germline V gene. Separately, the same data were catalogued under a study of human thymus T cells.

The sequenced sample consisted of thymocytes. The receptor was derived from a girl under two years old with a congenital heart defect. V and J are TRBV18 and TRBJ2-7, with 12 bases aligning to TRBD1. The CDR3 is CASSLHRDRGLLDEQYF. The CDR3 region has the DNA TGTGCCAGCTCACTCCACCGGGACAGGGGGCTTTTGGACGAGCAGTACTTC.